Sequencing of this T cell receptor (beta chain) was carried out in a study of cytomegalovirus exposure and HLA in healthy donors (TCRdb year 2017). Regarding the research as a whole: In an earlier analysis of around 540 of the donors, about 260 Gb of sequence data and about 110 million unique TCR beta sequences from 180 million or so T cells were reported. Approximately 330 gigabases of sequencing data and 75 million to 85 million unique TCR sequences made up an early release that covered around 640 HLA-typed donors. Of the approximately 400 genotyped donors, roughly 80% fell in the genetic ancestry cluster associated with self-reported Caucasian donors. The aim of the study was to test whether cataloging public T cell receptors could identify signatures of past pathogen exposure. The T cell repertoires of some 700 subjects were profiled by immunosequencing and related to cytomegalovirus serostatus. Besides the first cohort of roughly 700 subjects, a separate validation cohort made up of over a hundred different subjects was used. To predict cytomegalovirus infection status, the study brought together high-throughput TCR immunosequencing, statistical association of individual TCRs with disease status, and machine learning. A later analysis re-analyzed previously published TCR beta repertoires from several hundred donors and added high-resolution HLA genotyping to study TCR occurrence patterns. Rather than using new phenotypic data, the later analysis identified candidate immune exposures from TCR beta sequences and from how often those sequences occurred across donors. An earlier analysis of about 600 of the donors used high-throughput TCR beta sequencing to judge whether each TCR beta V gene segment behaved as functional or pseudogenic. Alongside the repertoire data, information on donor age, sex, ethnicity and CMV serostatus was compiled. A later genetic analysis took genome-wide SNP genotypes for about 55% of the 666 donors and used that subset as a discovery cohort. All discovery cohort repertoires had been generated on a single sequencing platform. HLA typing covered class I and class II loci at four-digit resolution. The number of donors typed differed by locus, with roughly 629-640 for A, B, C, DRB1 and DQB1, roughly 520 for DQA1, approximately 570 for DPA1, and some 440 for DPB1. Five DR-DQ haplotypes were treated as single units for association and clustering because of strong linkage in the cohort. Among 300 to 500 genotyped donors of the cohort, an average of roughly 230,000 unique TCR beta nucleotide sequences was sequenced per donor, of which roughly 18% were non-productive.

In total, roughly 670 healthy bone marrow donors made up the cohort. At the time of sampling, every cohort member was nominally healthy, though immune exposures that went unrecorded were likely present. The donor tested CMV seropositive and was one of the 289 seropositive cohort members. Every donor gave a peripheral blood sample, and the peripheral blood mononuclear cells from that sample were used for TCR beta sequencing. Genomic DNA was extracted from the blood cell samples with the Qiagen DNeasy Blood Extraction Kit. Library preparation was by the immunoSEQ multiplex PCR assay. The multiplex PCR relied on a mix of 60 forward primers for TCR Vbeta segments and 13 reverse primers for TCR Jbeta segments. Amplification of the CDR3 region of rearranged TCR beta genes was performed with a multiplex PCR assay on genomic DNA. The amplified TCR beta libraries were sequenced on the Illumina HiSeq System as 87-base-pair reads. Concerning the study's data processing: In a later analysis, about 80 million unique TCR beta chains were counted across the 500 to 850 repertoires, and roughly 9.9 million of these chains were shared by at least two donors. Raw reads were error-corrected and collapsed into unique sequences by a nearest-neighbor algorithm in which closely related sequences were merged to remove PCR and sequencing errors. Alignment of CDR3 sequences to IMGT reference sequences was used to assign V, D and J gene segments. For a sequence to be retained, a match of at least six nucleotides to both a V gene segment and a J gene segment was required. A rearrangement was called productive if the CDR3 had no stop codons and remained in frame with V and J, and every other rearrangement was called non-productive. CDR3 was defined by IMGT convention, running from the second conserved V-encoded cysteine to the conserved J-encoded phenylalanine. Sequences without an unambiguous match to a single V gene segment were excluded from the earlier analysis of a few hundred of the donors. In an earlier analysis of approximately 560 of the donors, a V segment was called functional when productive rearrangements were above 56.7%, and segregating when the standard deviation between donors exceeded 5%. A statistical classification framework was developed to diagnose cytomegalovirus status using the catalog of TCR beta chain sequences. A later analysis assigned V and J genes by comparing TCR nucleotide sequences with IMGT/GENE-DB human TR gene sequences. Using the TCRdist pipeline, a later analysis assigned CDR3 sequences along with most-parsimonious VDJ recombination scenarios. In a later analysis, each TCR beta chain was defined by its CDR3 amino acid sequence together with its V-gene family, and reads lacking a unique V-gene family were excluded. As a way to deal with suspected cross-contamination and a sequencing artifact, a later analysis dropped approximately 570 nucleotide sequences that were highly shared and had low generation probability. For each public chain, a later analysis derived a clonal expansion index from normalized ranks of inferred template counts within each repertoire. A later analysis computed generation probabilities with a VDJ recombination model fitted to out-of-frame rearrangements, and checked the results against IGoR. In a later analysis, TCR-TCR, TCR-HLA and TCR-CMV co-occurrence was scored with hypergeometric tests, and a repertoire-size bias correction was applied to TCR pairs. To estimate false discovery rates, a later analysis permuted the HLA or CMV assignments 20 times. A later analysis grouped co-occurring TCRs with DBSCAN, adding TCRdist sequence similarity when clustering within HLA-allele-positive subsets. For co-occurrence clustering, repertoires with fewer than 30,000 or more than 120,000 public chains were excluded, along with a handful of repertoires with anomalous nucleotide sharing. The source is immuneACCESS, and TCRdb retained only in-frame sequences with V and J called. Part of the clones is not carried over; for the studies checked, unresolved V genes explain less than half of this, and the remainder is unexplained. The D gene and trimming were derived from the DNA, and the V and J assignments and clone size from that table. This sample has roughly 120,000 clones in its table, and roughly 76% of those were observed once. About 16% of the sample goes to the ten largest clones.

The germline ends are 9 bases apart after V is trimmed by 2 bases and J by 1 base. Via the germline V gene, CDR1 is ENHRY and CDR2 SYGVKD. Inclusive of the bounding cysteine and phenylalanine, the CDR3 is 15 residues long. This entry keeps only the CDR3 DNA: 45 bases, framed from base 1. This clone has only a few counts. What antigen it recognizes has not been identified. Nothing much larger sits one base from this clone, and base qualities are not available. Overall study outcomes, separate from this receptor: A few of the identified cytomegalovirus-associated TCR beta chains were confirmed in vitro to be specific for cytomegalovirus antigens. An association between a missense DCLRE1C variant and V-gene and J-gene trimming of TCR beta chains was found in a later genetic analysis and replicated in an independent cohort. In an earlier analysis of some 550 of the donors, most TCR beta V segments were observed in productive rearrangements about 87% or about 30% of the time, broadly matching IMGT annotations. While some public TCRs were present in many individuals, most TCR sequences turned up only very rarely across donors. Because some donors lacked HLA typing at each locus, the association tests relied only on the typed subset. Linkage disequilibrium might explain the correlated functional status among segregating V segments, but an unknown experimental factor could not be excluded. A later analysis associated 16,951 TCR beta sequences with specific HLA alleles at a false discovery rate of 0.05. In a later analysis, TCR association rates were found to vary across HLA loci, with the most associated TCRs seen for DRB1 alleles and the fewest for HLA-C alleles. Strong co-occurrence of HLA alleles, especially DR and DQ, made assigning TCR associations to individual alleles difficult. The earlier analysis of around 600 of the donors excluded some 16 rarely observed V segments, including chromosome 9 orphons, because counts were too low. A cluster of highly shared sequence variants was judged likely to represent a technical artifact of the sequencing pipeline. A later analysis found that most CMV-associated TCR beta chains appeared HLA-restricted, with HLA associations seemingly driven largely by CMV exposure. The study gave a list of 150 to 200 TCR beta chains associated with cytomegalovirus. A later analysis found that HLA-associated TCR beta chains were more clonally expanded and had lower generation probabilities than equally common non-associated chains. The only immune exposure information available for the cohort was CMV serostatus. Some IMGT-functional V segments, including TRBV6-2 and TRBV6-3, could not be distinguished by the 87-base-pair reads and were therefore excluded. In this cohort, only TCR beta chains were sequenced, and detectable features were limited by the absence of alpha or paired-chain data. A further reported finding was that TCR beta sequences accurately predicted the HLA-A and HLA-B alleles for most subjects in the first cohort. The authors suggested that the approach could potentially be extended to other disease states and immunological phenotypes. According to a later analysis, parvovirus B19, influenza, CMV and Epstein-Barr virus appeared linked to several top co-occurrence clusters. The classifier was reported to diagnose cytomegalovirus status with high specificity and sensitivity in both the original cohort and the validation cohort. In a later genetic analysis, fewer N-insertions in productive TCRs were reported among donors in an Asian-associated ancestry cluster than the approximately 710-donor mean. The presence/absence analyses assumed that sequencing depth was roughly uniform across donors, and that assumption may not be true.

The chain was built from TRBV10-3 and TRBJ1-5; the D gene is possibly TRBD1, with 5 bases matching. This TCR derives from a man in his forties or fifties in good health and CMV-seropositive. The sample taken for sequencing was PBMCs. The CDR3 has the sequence CAISEASGSNQPQHF. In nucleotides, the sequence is TGTGCCATCAGTGAGGCGTCAGGGAGCAATCAGCCCCAGCATTTT.